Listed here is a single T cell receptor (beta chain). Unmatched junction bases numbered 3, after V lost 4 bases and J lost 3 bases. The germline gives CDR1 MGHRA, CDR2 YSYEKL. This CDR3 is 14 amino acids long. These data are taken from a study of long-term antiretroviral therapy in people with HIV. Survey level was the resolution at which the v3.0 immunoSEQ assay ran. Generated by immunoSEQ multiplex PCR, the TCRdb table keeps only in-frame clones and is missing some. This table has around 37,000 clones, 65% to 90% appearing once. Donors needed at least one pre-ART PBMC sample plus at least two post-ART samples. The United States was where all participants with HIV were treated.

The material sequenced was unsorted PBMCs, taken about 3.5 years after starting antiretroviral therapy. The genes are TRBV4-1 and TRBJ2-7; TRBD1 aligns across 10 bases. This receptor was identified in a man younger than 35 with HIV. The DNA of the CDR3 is TGCGCCAGCAGCCCCCGGACAGGGGGCTACGAGCAGTACTTC. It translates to CASSPRTGGYEQYF.